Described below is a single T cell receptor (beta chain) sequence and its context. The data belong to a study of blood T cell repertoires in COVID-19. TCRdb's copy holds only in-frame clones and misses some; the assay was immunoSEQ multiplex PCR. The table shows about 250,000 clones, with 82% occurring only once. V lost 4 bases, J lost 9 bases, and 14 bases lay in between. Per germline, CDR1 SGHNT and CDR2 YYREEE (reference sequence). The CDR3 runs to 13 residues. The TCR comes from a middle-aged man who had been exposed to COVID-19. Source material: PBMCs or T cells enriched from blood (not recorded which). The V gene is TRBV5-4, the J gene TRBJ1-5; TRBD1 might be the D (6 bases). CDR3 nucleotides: TGTGCCAGCAGCCCAGACAGGTCCCCGCCCCAGCATTTT. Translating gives CASSPDRSPPQHF.